Here is one TCR beta chain with its context. What it binds is not known. Drawn from each donor were about 9 milliliters of peripheral blood. The total RNA that was extracted per sample amounted to at least 5 micrograms. Together with a sample-barcoded 5' primer, a J-beta primer mix was included in a second PCR lasting about 7 to 11 cycles. A 12-random-nucleotide template-switch adaptor tagged each cDNA molecule. MiXCR was run by TCRdb on the 5' RACE reads, yielding one entry per CDR3 protein. The sample lists 1.4 million to 1.5 million distinct CDR3 sequences; 40% to 50% were seen once. These data come from a study of blood T cells in healthy people across ages. Study-wide results and limits: CMV status of donors was not determined, possibly confounding expanded clonotype changes.

The germline V gene has CDR1 DFQATT and CDR2 SNEGSKA (reference sequence). This CDR3 has 14 amino acids. Trimming pared 6 bases from V and 7 bases from J, leaving 21 bases between. The specimen was blood. The origin of this receptor is a woman under 30 in good health. The V gene is TRBV20-1, the J gene TRBJ1-2, with D hard to call. CDR3 sequence reads: CSAEDMGRSCGYTF. In nucleotides, the CDR3 is TGCAGTGCCGAAGATATGGGCCGCTCCTGTGGCTACACCTTC.